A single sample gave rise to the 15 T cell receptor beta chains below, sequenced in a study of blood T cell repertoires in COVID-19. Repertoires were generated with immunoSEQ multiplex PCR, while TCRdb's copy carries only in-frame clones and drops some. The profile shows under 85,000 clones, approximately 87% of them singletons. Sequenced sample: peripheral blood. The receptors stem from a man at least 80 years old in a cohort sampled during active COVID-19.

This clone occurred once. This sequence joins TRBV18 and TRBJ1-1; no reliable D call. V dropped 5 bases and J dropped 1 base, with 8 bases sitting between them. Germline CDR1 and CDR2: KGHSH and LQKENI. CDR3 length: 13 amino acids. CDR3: CASSERQNTEAFF. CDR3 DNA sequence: TGTGCCAGCTCAGAACGACAGAACACTGAAGCTTTCTTT.

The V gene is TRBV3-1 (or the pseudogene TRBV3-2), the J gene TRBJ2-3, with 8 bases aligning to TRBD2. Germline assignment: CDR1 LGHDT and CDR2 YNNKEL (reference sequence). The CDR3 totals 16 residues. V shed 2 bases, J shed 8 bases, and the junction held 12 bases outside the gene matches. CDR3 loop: CASSQSPGGAGGTQYF. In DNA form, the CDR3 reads TGTGCCAGCAGCCAAAGCCCTGGGGGGGCGGGGGGTACGCAGTATTTT.

The CDR3 sequence is CAINSDMITEAFF. DNA for the CDR3: TGTGCCATCAATTCCGACATGATCACTGAAGCTTTCTTT. The chain uses TRBV10-3 and TRBJ1-1, with D unclear. The germline CDR1 and CDR2 sequences are ENHRY and SYGVKD. This CDR3 contains 13 residues. Trimming took off 7 bases at V and 4 bases at J, with 13 bases between the two ends.

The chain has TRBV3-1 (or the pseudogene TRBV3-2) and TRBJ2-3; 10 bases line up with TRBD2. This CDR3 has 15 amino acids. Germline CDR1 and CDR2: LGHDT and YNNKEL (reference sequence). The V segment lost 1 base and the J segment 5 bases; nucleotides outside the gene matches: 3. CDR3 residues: CASSQAWTSGDTQYF. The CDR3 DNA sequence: TGTGCCAGCAGCCAAGCGTGGACTAGCGGAGATACGCAGTATTTT.

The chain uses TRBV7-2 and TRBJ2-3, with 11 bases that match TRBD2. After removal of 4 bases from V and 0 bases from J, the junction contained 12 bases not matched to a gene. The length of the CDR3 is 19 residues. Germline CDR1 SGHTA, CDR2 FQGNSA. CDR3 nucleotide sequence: TGTGCCAGCAGCTGGACCGGGACTAGCGGAGCCGCTAGCACAGATACGCAGTATTTT. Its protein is CASSWTGTSGAASTDTQYF.

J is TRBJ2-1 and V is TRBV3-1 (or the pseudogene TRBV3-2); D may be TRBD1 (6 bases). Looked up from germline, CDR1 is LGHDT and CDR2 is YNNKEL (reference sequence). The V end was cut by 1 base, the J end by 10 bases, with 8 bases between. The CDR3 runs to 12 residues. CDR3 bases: TGTGCCAGCAGCCAAGGGGGGCGCGAGCAGTTCTTC. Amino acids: CASSQGGREQFF.

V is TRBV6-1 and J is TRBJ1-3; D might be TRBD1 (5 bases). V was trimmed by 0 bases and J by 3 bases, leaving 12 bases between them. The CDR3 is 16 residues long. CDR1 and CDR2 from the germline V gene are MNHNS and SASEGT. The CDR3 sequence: CASSEAGGSHGNTIYF. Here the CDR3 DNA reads TGTGCCAGCAGTGAAGCCGGGGGGAGCCATGGAAACACCATATATTTT.

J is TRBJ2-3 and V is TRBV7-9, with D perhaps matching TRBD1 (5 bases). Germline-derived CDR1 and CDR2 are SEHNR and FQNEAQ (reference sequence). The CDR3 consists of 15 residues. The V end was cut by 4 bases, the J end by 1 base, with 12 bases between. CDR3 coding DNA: TGTGCCAGCAGCTCACAGGCCCCCGGCACAGATACGCAGTATTTT. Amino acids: CASSSQAPGTDTQYF.

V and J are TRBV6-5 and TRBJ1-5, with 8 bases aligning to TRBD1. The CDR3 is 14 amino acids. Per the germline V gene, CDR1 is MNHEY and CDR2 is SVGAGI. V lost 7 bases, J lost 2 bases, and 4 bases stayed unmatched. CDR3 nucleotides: TGTGCCAGCATTACGACAGGGGGCAATCAGCCCCAGCATTTT. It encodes CASITTGGNQPQHF.

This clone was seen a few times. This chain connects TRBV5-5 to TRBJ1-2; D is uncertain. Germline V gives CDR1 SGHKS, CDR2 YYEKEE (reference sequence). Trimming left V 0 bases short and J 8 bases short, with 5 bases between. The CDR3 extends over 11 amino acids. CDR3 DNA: TGTGCCAGCAGCTTGGATATGGGCTACACCTTC. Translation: CASSLDMGYTF.

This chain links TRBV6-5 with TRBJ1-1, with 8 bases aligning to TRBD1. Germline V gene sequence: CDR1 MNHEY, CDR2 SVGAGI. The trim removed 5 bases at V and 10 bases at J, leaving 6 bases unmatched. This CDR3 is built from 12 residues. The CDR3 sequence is CASSPNRGIAFF. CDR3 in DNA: TGTGCCAGCAGTCCGAACAGGGGGATAGCTTTCTTT.

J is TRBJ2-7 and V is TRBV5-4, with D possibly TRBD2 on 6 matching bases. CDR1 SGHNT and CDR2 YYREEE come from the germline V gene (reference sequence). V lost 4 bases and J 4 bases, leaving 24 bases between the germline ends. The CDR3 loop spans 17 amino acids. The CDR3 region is CASSRNAGPLGLYEQYF. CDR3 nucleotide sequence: TGTGCCAGCAGCCGGAACGCGGGACCGCTAGGCCTATACGAGCAGTACTTC.

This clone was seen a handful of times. This CDR3 reads CASRSSYEQYF. DNA of the CDR3: TGCGCCAGCCGGTCCTCCTACGAGCAGTACTTC. The chain carries TRBV5-1 and TRBJ2-7; D is uncertain. The CDR3 length is 11 residues. Germline V gene data show CDR1 as SGHRS and CDR2 as YFSETQ. The V gene lost 7 bases and the J gene lost 0 bases, with 5 bases spanning the gap.

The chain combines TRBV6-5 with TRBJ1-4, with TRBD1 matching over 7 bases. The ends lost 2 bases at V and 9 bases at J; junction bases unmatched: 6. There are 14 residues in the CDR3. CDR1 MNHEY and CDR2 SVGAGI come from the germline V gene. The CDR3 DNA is TGTGCCAGCAGTTACACCCTGGGACAGCAAAAACTGTTTTTT. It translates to CASSYTLGQQKLFF.

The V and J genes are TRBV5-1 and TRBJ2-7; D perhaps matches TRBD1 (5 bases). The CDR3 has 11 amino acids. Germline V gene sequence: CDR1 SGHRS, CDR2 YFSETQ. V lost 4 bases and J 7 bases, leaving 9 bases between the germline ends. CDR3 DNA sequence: TGCGCCAGCAGCGTTAACAGGGAGCAGTACTTC. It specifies CASSVNREQYF.